The T cell receptor (beta chain) described here comes from a study of OX40 agonist ivuxolimab in advanced cancers. Background on the whole study: Ivuxolimab was an agonistic, fully human IgG2 monoclonal antibody directed against OX40 (CD134), a costimulatory receptor. Intravenous ivuxolimab was administered to patients every 2 weeks at six dose levels: 0.01, 0.1, 0.3, 1.5, 3 and 10 mg/kg. Of the approximately 54 patients in dose escalation, about 20 had hepatocellular carcinoma, about 15 had melanoma, 9 had renal cell carcinoma and 9 had head and neck cancer. In the dose-escalation cohort, 82.7% of patients were male, and the mean age was about 55 years, with a range of roughly 20 to 80. Patients were allowed to have had prior anti-PD-1, anti-PD-L1 or anti-CTLA-4 therapy, and around two fifths of the dose-escalation patients had been treated with checkpoint inhibitors. Three dose-escalation patients achieved partial responses, one with hepatocellular carcinoma and two with cutaneous melanoma. Peripheral TCRbeta sequencing was intended to test whether TCR sequence diversity was altered and clonal T-cell expansion was caused by ivuxolimab. The paper describes the monotherapy dose-escalation part (N of about 57 patients) of the phase I trial of ivuxolimab. Results and caveats for the whole study, not just this receptor: Antigen specificity was not determined for the clonally expanded peripheral T cells. On average, CD8+ T cells showed more expanded clones than CD4+ T cells after ivuxolimab. In the 0.1-3.0 mg/kg groups, partial responders had among the lowest normalized peripheral clonal expansion, particularly in CD8+ T cells. Low levels of normalized T-cell clonal expansion were also seen in some patients who did not respond. At doses from 0.1 to 3.0 mg/kg, clonal expansion was seen in both CD4+ and CD8+ blood T cells between baseline and week 6.

About this clone itself: Its antigen remains unidentified. Base qualities were left out, and no much larger clone turns up one base away.

CDR1 SGHAT and CDR2 FQNNGV are derived from the germline V gene. Taken from cysteine to phenylalanine, the CDR3 has 13 residues. Here the CDR3 DNA is all that survives: 39 bases in frame from base 1. V and J lose 5 bases and 1 base, and a span of 8 bases separates them. The trial excluded patients who had a history of autoimmune disease or were on systemic immunosuppression. Peripheral blood for TCR sequencing was drawn from every dose cohort at baseline, at cycle 4 day 1 and at cycle 7 day 1. The samples were drawn from a first-in-human, open-label, multicenter phase I dose-escalation trial of ivuxolimab. The trial enrolled adults with locally advanced or metastatic head and neck squamous cell, hepatocellular, melanoma or renal cell carcinoma. Before TCR sequencing, CD4+ and CD8+ T cells were separately sorted from peripheral blood. Genomic DNA was isolated from the sorted cells so that the TCRbeta CDR3 region could be sequenced. The immunoSEQ Assay was used to sequence the TCRbeta CDR3 regions. TCRdb took over this immuneACCESS table, retaining in-frame rearrangements with V and J assigned. Such tables are incomplete; in checked studies, under half of the missing clones stem from an unresolved V gene, and the remainder is unexplained. Across this sample there are some 57,000 clones, with roughly 84% seen only once. The ten largest account for more than 0.4% of the sample.

The chain uses TRBV11-2 and TRBJ1-1, with the D gene call left open. The sample in question was CD4+ or CD8+ T cells sorted from blood, obtained in a trial of the OX40 agonist ivuxolimab. This TCR was recovered from an adult with an advanced solid tumor such as melanoma, head and neck, liver or kidney cancer. The nucleotide sequence reads TGTGCCAGCAGCCCCTGGCGGAACACTGAAGCTTTCTTT. Its translation is CASSPWRNTEAFF. Full variable domain (CDR3 extended with the reference TRBV11-2 and TRBJ1-1 proteins): EAGVAQSPRYKIIEKRQSVAFWCNPISGHATLYWYQQILGQGPKLLIQFQNNGVVDDSQLPKDRFSAERLKGVDSTLKIQPAKLEDSAVYLCASSPWRNTEAFFGQGTRLTVV.